The clone carrying this T cell receptor (beta chain) was picked up a small number of times. Its antigen is unknown. The CDR3 is 12 amino acids. Germline CDR1 and CDR2: LGHNT and FRNRAP. Trimming removed 6 bases from V and 9 bases from J; junction bases left unmatched: 6. The sample comes from a study of T-cell memory formation after mild COVID-19. Study-level results: Some responding clones appeared in pre-infection memory, suggesting cross-reactive memory joined.

TCRdb ran MiXCR on the 5' RACE reads and lists one entry per CDR3 protein. This table holds roughly 310,000 distinct CDR3 sequences, more than 15% found once. Input material: PBMCs or a T cell subset sorted from them (not recorded which). This chain uses TRBV12-5 with TRBJ1-1; 8 positions match TRBD1. This clonotype was sampled from a young man who had mild COVID-19 (a few samples of this study predate the infection). Cell type and time point are not known. CDR3 loop: CASGLGQGKAFF. CDR3 DNA sequence: TGTGCTAGTGGACTCGGACAGGGCAAAGCTTTCTTT.